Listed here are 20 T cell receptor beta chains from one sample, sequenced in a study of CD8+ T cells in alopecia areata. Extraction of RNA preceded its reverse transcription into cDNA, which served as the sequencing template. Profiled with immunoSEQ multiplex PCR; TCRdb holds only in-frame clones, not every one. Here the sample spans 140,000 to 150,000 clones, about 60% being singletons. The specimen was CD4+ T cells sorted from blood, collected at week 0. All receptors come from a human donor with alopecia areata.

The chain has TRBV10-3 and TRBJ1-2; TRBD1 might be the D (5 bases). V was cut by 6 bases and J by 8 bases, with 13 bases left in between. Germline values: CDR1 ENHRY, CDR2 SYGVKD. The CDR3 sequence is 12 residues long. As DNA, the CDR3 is TGTGCCATCAGCCTCAGGGATGGGGGCTACACCTTC. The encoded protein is CAISLRDGGYTF.

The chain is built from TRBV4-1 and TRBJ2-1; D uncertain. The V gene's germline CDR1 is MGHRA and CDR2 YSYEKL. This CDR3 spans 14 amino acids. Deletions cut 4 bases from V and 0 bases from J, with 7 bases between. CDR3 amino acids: CASSPPLSYNEQFF. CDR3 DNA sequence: TGCGCCAGCAGCCCCCCACTCTCCTACAATGAGCAGTTCTTC.

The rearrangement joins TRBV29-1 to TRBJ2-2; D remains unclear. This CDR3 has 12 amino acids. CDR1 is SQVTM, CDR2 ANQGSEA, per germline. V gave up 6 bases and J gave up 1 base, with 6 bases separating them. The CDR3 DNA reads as TGCAGCGTAGGCATGAACACCGGGGAGCTGTTTTTT. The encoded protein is CSVGMNTGELFF.

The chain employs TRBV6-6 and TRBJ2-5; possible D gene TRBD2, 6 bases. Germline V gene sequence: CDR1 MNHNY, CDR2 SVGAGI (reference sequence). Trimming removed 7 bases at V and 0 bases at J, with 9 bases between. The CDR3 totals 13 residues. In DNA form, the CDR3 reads TGTGCCAGCACCCGGGACTACCAAGAGACCCAGTACTTC. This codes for CASTRDYQETQYF.

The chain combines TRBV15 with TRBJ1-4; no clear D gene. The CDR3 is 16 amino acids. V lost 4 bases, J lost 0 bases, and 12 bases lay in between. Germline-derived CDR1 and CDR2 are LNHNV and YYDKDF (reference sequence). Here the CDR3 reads CATSTSGLATNEKLFF. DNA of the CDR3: TGTGCCACCAGCACTTCAGGACTTGCAACTAATGAAAAACTGTTTTTT. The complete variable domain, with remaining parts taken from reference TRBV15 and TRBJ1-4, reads DAMVIQNPRYQVTQFGKPVTLSCSQTLNHNVMYWYQQKSSQAPKLLFHYYDKDFNNEADTPDNFQSRRPNTSFCFLDIRSPGLGDTAMYLCATSTSGLATNEKLFFGSGTQLSVL.

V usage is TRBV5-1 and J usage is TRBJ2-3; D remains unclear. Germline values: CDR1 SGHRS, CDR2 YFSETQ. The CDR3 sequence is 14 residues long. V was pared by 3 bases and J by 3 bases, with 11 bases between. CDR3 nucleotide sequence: TGCGCCAGCAGCTCGGCAGCCAATACAGATACGCAGTATTTT. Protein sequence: CASSSAANTDTQYF.

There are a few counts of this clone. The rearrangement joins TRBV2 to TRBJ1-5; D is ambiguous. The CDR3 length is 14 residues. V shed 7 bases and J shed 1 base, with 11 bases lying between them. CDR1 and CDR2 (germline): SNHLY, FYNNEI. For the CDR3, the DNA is TGTGCCAGCACCGGACTGATGAGCAATCAGCCCCAGCATTTT. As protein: CASTGLMSNQPQHF. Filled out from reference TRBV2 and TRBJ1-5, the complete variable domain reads EPEVTQTPSHQVTQMGQEVILRCVPISNHLYFYWYRQILGQKVEFLVSFYNNEISEKSEIFDDQFSVERPDGSNFTLKIRSTKLEDSAMYFCASTGLMSNQPQHFGDGTRLSIL.

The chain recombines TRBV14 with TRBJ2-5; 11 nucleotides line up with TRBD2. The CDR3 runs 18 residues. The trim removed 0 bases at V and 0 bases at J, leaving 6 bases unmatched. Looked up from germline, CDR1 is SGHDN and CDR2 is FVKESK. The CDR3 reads CASSQDWASGGYQETQYF. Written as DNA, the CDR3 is TGTGCCAGCAGCCAAGATTGGGCTAGCGGGGGGTACCAAGAGACCCAGTACTTC.

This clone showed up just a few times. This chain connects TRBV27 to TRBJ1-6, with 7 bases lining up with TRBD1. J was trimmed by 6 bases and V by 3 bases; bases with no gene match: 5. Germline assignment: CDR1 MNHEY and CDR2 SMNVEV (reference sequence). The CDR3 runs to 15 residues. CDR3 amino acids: CASSLRGPVNSPLHF. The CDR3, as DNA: TGTGCCAGCAGTTTGAGGGGGCCCGTTAATTCACCCCTCCACTTT.

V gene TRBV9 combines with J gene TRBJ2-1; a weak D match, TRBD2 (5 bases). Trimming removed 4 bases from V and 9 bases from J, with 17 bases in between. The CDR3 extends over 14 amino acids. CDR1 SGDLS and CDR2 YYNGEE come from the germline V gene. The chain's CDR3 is CASSPLGSAGEQFF. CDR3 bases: TGTGCCAGCAGCCCCCTGGGTAGCGCTGGTGAGCAGTTCTTC.

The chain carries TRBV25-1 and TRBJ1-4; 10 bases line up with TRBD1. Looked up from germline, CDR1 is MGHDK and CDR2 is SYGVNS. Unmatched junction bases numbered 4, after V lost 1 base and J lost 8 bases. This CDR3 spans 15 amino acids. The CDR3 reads CASSEWTGGDEKLFF. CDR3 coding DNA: TGTGCCAGCAGTGAATGGACAGGGGGAGACGAAAAACTGTTTTTT.

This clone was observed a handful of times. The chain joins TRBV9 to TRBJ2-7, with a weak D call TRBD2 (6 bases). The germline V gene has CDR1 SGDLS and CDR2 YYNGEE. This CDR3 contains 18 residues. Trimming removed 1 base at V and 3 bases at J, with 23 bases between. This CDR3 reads CASSVKKRGLREVYEQYF. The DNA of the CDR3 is TGTGCCAGCAGCGTAAAAAAGAGGGGTTTGAGGGAGGTCTACGAGCAGTACTTC. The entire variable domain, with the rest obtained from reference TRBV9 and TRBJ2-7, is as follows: DSGVTQTPKHLITATGQRVTLRCSPRSGDLSVYWYQQSLDQGLQFLIQYYNGEERAKGNILERFSAQQFPDLHSELNLSSLELGDSALYFCASSVKKRGLREVYEQYFGPGTRLTVT.

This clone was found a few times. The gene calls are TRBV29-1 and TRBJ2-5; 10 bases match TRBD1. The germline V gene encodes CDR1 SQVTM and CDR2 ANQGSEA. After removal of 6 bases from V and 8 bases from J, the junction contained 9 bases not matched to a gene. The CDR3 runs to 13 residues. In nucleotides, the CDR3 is TGCAGCGTCGCGGGACAGGGGCCTCGTACCCAGTACTTC. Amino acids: CSVAGQGPRTQYF.

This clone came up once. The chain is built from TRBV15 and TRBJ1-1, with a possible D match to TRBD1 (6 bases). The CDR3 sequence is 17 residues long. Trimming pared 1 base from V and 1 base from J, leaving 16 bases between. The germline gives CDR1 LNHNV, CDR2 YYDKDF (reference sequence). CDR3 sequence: CATSRANQGRGNTEAFF. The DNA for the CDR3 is TGTGCCACCAGCAGAGCCAACCAGGGGCGAGGGAACACTGAAGCTTTCTTT.

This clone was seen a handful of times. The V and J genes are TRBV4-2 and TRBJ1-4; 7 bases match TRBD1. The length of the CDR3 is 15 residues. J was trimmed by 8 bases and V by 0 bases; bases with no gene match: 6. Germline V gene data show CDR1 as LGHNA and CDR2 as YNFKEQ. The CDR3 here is CASSQDRQGGEKLFF. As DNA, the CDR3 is TGTGCCAGCAGCCAAGATCGACAGGGAGGAGAAAAACTGTTTTTT.

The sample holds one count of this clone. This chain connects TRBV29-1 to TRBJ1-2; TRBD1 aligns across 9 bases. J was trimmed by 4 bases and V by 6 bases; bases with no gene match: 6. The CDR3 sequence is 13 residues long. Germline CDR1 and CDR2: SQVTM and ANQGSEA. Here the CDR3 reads CSVGQGRGYGYTF. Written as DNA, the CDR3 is TGCAGCGTCGGACAGGGGAGAGGCTATGGCTACACCTTC.

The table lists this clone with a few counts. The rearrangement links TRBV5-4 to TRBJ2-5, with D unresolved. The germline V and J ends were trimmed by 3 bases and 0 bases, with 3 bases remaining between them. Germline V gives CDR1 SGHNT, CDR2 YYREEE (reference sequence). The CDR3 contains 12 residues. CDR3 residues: CASSYYQETQYF. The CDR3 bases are TGTGCCAGCAGCTACTACCAAGAGACCCAGTACTTC.

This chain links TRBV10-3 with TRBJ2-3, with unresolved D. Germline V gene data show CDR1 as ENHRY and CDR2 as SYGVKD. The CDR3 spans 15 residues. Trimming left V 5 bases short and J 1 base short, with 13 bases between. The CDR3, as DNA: TGTGCCATCAGTCCGGGTCTGGTGGGCACAGATACGCAGTATTTT. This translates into CAISPGLVGTDTQYF.

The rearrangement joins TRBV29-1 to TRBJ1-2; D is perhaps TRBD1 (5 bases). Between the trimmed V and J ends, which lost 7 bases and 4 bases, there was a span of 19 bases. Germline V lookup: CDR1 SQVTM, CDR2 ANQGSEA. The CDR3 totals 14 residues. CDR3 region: CSGADISTGYGYTF. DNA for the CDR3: TGCAGCGGCGCGGACATCTCAACGGGCTATGGCTACACCTTC.

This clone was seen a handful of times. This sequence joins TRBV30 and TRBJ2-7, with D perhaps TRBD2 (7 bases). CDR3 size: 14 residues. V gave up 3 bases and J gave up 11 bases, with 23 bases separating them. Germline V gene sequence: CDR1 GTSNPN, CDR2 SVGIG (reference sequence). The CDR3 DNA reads TGTGCCTGGAGCCTGGCTGGGGGGGGGCGAGCTGAGTACTTC. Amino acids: CAWSLAGGGRAEYF.